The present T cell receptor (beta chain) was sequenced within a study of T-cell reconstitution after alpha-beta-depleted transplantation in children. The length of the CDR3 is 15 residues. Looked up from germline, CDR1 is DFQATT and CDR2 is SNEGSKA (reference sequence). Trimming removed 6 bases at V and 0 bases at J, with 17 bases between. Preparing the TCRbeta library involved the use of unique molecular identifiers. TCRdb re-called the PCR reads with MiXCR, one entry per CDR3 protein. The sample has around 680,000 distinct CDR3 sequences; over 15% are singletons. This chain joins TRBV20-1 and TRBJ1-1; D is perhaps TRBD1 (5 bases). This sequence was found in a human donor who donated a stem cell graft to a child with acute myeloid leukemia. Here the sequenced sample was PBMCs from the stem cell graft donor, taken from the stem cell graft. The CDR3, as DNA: TGCAGTGCCGGGCGAGGTGGGGCCATGAACACTGAAGCTTTCTTT. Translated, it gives CSAGRGGAMNTEAFF.